The source of this T cell receptor (beta chain) is a study of blood T cell repertoires in COVID-19. Germline V gene data show CDR1 as MGHRA and CDR2 as YSYEKL. Deletions cut 4 bases from V and 1 base from J, with 10 bases between. The CDR3 length is 14 residues. This clone was seen just once. Per the original methods: Counts of nucleated cells, estimated from reference gene primer amplification, were obtained. Profiled with immunoSEQ multiplex PCR; TCRdb holds only in-frame clones, not every one. V and J calls and clone size are as listed in that table; D and trimming were resolved from the DNA. The sample consists of 250,000 to 300,000 clones, about 85% of them appearing once.

Material for sequencing was peripheral blood. The clonotype comes from a woman between 50 and 59 years old who had recovered from COVID-19. This rearrangement joins TRBV4-1 to TRBJ1-1; D is ambiguous. The CDR3 DNA reads as TGCGCCAGCAGCCTCCCCGGGGAGAACACTGAAGCTTTCTTT. As protein: CASSLPGENTEAFF.